This T cell receptor beta chain was sequenced in a study of cytomegalovirus exposure and HLA in healthy donors. Turning to the study itself: Counted in an early data release were some 81 million unique TCRs from HLA-typed donors.

With 60 Vbeta and 13 Jbeta primers, the PCR was carried out. Sequencing used immunoSEQ multiplex PCR; TCRdb keeps in-frame clones, though not all of them. The sample yields about 130,000 clones, approximately 79% seen once. Overall study findings and caveats: Later, TCR association rates were found to vary by HLA locus, highest for DRB1 and lowest for HLA-C. Presence/absence analyses took donor sequencing depth as roughly uniform. Later, an analysis showed that TCR beta chains associated with HLA were more clonally expanded than others that were equally common.

The CDR3 loop spans 15 amino acids. J was trimmed by 5 bases and V by 4 bases; bases with no gene match: 6. Germline V gives CDR1 MNHEY, CDR2 SVGAGI. To note about this clone: Its antigen remains unknown.

The sequenced sample consisted of PBMCs. The V gene is TRBV6-5, the J gene TRBJ1-4, with 8 bases fitting TRBD1. This sequence was found in a man between 18 and 29 years old in good health and CMV-seropositive. The CDR3 spells CASSSSRQGNEKLFF. Written as DNA, the CDR3 is TGTGCCAGCAGTTCCAGCAGACAGGGGAATGAAAAACTGTTTTTT.